These 5 T cell receptor beta chains were all obtained from the same sample, sequenced in a study of T cell responses to AZD1222 COVID-19 vaccine. Method: immunoSEQ multiplex PCR; TCRdb's copy keeps in-frame clones and lacks some. The sample holds more than 150,000 clones, approximately 94% seen once. Sequencing used peripheral blood, obtained on day 0 of AZD1222 vaccination. Receptor source: an adult in good health.

The rearrangement uses TRBV7-9 and TRBJ1-1; 8 nucleotides line up with TRBD1. The CDR3 loop spans 14 amino acids. The trim removed 5 bases at V and 1 base at J, leaving 3 bases unmatched. The germline CDR1 and CDR2 sequences are SEHNR and FQNEAQ (reference sequence). CDR3 sequence reads: CASSGGQGNTEAFF. CDR3 bases: TGTGCCAGCAGCGGTGGACAGGGGAACACTGAAGCTTTCTTT.

The chain is built from TRBV5-8 and TRBJ2-7; TRBD2 might be the D (6 bases). Germline CDR1 reads SGHTS; CDR2 reads YDEGEE. The CDR3 has 17 amino acids. The V and J ends lost 5 bases and 0 bases respectively, with 21 bases between them. DNA for the CDR3: TGTGCCAGCAGTTTCTCCTACTGGGACTTTAGCTCCTACGAGCAGTACTTC. Its translation is CASSFSYWDFSSYEQYF.

The chain joins TRBV5-4 to TRBJ2-7; the D call may be TRBD1 or TRBD2 (5 bases each). The CDR3 contains 12 residues. Per the germline V gene, CDR1 is SGHNT and CDR2 is YYREEE (reference sequence). Trimming shortened V by 2 bases and J by 3 bases, and 6 bases separated the two germline ends. CDR3 in DNA: TGTGCCAGCAGCTTTGGGGGCTACGAGCAGTACTTC. Translating gives CASSFGGYEQYF.

The gene calls are TRBV5-6 and TRBJ1-2, with 7 bases identical to TRBD1. V gave up 4 bases and J gave up 4 bases; unmatched junction bases: 10. The CDR3 is 15 residues long. The germline gives CDR1 SGHDT, CDR2 YYEEEE. CDR3 sequence: CASSHRQGQSYGYTF. The CDR3 DNA reads TGTGCCAGCAGCCACCGACAGGGACAGAGCTATGGCTACACCTTC.

J is TRBJ2-5 and V is TRBV28; D assignment may be TRBD1 or TRBD2 (5 bases each). CDR1 and CDR2 (germline): MDHEN, SYDVKM. V lost 6 bases and J 7 bases, leaving 30 bases between the germline ends. The CDR3 spans 18 residues. This CDR3 is CASSDPRGRDGIVATQYF. CDR3 sequence (DNA): TGTGCCAGCAGCGATCCTCGAGGTAGGGACGGGATCGTTGCGACCCAGTACTTC.